This TCR beta chain was observed in a study of T cell responses to AZD1222 COVID-19 vaccine. Whole-study findings and limits: The sample set comprised mostly white British donors with more females, and clonal diversity was possibly underestimated. At baseline, seropositivity was found in only a handful of AZD1222 recipients.

Trimming removed 5 bases from V and 1 base from J, with 8 bases in between. The germline CDR1 and CDR2 sequences are SEHNR and FQNEAQ (reference sequence). The CDR3 is made up of 13 amino acids. The method was immunoSEQ multiplex PCR; TCRdb's version includes in-frame clones alone and lacks a portion of them. The sample holds some 110,000 clones, almost 90% seen once. A word on this clone: Antigen specificity is unknown.

The sample here was peripheral blood, taken on day 0 of AZD1222 vaccination. The chain recombines TRBV7-9 with TRBJ1-1; possibly TRBD1 for D (6 bases). The clonotype originates from an adult in good health. For the CDR3, the DNA is TGTGCCAGCAGCATACAGGGGAACACTGAAGCTTTCTTT. This gives the protein CASSIQGNTEAFF.